The TCR beta chain described here comes from a study of response to subunit inactivated influenza vaccine. Study findings and constraints: Each seasonal flu vaccination may recruit only limited new T cells, authors suggested.

To note about this clonotype: The antigen is unknown.

TCRdb independently ran MiXCR on the RT-PCR reads; one entry per CDR3 protein. Counted here are 860,000 or so distinct CDR3 sequences, 21% occurring once; the ten biggest clones make up roughly 10%. The receptor was isolated from a man in his forties or fifties who received an inactivated influenza vaccine. The material was PBMCs from blood, obtained about 5 days after vaccination.

DNA of the CDR3: TGCGCCAGCAGCCCTTACGGGACACCGGGAAGGATAGCTAATGAAAAACTGTTTTTT. This sequence encodes CASSPYGTPGRIANEKLFF. The gene calls are TRBV5-1 and TRBJ1-4, with D possibly TRBD1 on 6 matching bases. V lost 4 bases, J lost 3 bases, and 25 bases lay in between. The CDR3 loop spans 19 amino acids. Germline lookup yields CDR1 SGHRS and CDR2 YFSETQ.